This TCR beta chain appears in the sequencing data of a study of blood T cell repertoires in COVID-19. The germline V gene encodes CDR1 SGHNT and CDR2 YENEEA. The CDR3 totals 14 residues. The V and J ends lost 2 bases and 4 bases respectively, with 11 bases between them. The data were produced by immunoSEQ multiplex PCR, yet TCRdb's version contains in-frame clones alone and is incomplete. The sample lists about 270,000 clones, roughly 84% occurring once. The sample was peripheral blood. The receptor was derived from a young woman with acute or convalescent COVID-19. The chain is built from TRBV11-3 and TRBJ1-2; weak D call: TRBD1 (5 bases). CDR3 DNA: TGTGCCAGCAGCTTATCAGACAGCGTCTATGGCTACACCTTC. Amino acids: CASSLSDSVYGYTF.